The clone carrying this T cell receptor beta chain has at least ten counts. CDR3 size: 17 residues. Unmatched junction bases numbered 10, after V lost 10 bases and J lost 2 bases. The V gene's germline CDR1 is SNHLY and CDR2 FYNNEI. The sample is drawn from a study of early T cells in non-severe SARS-CoV-2 infection. Looking at the study overall: Sequencing input comprised bulk RNA from unsorted whole blood; chain pairing was not available.

Attached unique molecular identifiers marked individual cDNA molecules. Each CDR3 protein is one row after TCRdb ran MiXCR on the 5' RACE reads. The sample lists about 110,000 distinct CDR3 sequences; 9% to 13% were seen once. The chain couples TRBV2 to TRBJ2-1; TRBD2 agrees at 14 bases. The sample was whole blood. This receptor was identified in an adult who was a healthcare worker with PCR-confirmed SARS-CoV-2 infection or an uninfected control (not recorded which). CDR3 loop: CATLGTSGRGAYNEQFF. Written as DNA, the CDR3 is TGTGCCACCCTAGGGACTAGCGGGAGAGGCGCCTACAATGAGCAGTTCTTC.